This T cell receptor beta chain was identified in a study of prognosis after radiotherapy for stage I lung cancer. As regards this clonotype: The antigen remains undetermined. This likely came from a read error, as a far larger clone is one base away.

From genomic DNA, two-round multiplex PCR was used to amplify TCR beta CDR3. First-round PCR used primers specific to each TRBV and TRBJ gene. TCRdb used MiXCR to reprocess the multiplex PCR reads, holding one entry per CDR3 protein. In the table there are over 50,000 distinct CDR3 sequences, 30% to 35% of which are singletons. All patients showed node-negative disease on CT and PET/CT and lacked prior chemotherapy, radiotherapy or other malignancies. General study points: Among patients who developed distant metastases, Shannon entropy after stereotactic body radiation therapy was lower.

The germline V gene encodes CDR1 LGHDT and CDR2 YNNKEL (reference sequence). The CDR3 has 13 amino acids. Sequenced material: PBMCs, taken before or after stereotactic body radiation therapy (not recorded which). This sequence was found in a donor over 45 with non-small cell lung cancer. The chain combines TRBV3-1 with TRBJ2-5; D is uncertain. The J call may be wrong; the DNA end is better matched by TRBJ2-1. The CDR3, as DNA: TGTGCCAGCATCCAAGATCGCCCCAATGAGCAGTTCTTC. The encoded protein is CASIQDRPNEQFF.